This T cell receptor (beta chain) was profiled in a study of T cell responses to AZD1222 COVID-19 vaccine. The data were produced by immunoSEQ multiplex PCR, yet TCRdb's version contains in-frame clones alone and is incomplete. The table includes around 140,000 clones, approximately 83% detected once. The CDR3 is 14 amino acids. V was clipped by 1 base and J by 8 bases, with 9 bases between them. CDR1 and CDR2 (germline): LGHDT, YNNKEL (reference sequence). Study-level points and caveats: Only five to seven AZD1222 recipients were seropositive at baseline. Two AZD1222 administrations were followed by greater Spike-specific TCR breadth and depth. Repertoire sampling was restricted to post-peak T cell response timepoints.

In the case of this clone: What it binds is not known.

The chain combines TRBV3-1 (or the pseudogene TRBV3-2) with TRBJ1-6; D uncertain. The specimen comprised peripheral blood, sampled on day 0 of AZD1222 vaccination. The TCR originated in an adult in good health. The CDR3 reads CASSQGGWDSPLHF. CDR3 DNA sequence: TGTGCCAGCAGCCAAGGGGGTTGGGATTCACCCCTCCACTTT.